This TCR beta chain was sequenced for a study of cytomegalovirus exposure and HLA in healthy donors. Findings and limits, study-wide: Cytomegalovirus-associated status was assigned to around 160 TCR beta chains.

This clone occurred a few times. The antigen remains unidentified. This CDR3 region has 12 residues. V dropped 2 bases and J dropped 7 bases, with 9 bases sitting between them. Germline loops: CDR1 SEHNR, CDR2 FQNEAQ (reference sequence). PCR amplification relied on 60 Vbeta primers (plus 13 Jbeta primers). Generated by immunoSEQ multiplex PCR, the TCRdb table keeps only in-frame clones and is missing some. The sample has about 130,000 clones; 65% to 80% are singletons. The TCR comes from a human donor in good health. Sequenced: PBMCs. The chain employs TRBV7-9 and TRBJ2-7; D might be TRBD1 (5 bases). The chain's CDR3 is CASSLHAGEQYF. The CDR3 coding sequence is TGTGCCAGCAGCTTACATGCAGGGGAGCAGTACTTC. The variable domain in full, with the rest retrieved from reference TRBV7-9 and TRBJ2-7, is DTGVSQNPRHKITKRGQNVTFRCDPISEHNRLYWYRQTLGQGPEFLTYFQNEAQLEKSRLLSDRFSAERPKGSFSTLEIQRTEQGDSAMYLCASSLHAGEQYFGPGTRLTVT.